These 28 T cell receptor beta chains share one sample of origin, sequenced in a study of cytomegalovirus exposure and HLA in healthy donors. PCR employed 60 Vbeta and 13 Jbeta primers. Profiled with immunoSEQ multiplex PCR; TCRdb holds only in-frame clones, not every one. The data show approximately 100,000 clones, around three quarters seen once. The material sequenced was PBMCs. The receptors come from a woman aged 40 to 50 in good health and CMV-seronegative.

V gene TRBV6-1 combines with J gene TRBJ1-3, with 10 bases aligning to TRBD1. CDR1 is MNHNS and CDR2 is SASEGT in the germline V gene. The CDR3 contains 14 residues. With 6 bases clipped from V and 8 bases from J, the junction kept 7 bases outside the gene matches. This CDR3 is CASSPGQGFYTIYF. As DNA, the CDR3 is TGTGCCAGCAGCCCGGGACAGGGGTTTTACACCATATATTTT.

Concerning this clone: The junction shows a germline mismatch at one end, possibly a read error. The chain links TRBV7-9 to TRBJ2-5, with 11 bases matching TRBD2. The length of the CDR3 is 15 residues. The V gene's germline CDR1 is SEHNR and CDR2 FQNEAQ (reference sequence). Here the CDR3 DNA reads TGTTCCAGCAGCTTCGTAGCGGGGGGGGAGGAGACCCAGTACTTC. Protein: CSSSFVAGGEETQYF.

This rearrangement joins TRBV7-8 to TRBJ2-7; D unresolved. The CDR3 is 12 amino acids. Trimming removed 6 bases at V and 5 bases at J, with 11 bases between. Germline V gene sequence: CDR1 SGHVS, CDR2 FQNEAQ. CDR3 protein: CASRPTGDEQYF. CDR3 in DNA: TGTGCCAGCAGACCGACCGGAGACGAGCAGTACTTC.

This clone was detected only a few times. Other DNA sequences in this sample translate to the same CDR3. The V call is TRBV28, the J call TRBJ1-1; no firm D call. The CDR3 spans 13 residues. With 1 base removed from V and 4 bases from J, the gap between germline ends came to 7 bases. The germline CDR1 and CDR2 sequences are MDHEN and SYDVKM. CDR3 nucleotide sequence: TGTGCCAGCAGTTTATTTCGGGTCACTGAAGCTTTCTTT. It translates to CASSLFRVTEAFF.

The chain couples TRBV9 to TRBJ1-5; D unresolved. The CDR3 runs to 13 residues. Looked up from germline, CDR1 is SGDLS and CDR2 is YYNGEE. The germline V and J ends were trimmed by 2 bases and 3 bases, with 6 bases remaining between them. The CDR3 DNA follows: TGTGCCAGCAGCGTGGACTACAATCAGCCCCAGCATTTT. It yields the protein CASSVDYNQPQHF.

The V and J genes are TRBV2 and TRBJ2-2; possible D gene TRBD1, 7 bases. The CDR3 spans 16 residues. Germline V gives CDR1 SNHLY, CDR2 FYNNEI. V shed 6 bases and J shed 4 bases, with 18 bases lying between them. Written as DNA, the CDR3 is TGTGCCAGCAGCCTTCCCGGGACAGCGGGCACCGGGGAGCTGTTTTTT. Its translation is CASSLPGTAGTGELFF.

The chain uses TRBV10-1 and TRBJ1-1; 9 nucleotides agree with TRBD1. V was pared by 4 bases and J by 5 bases, with 5 bases of the junction left unmatched. Germline V gives CDR1 WNHNN, CDR2 SYGVQD (reference sequence). The CDR3 is 14 amino acids. In nucleotides, the CDR3 is TGCGCCAGCAGTGGAGGGACAGGGTTTACTGAAGCTTTCTTT. Translated, it gives CASSGGTGFTEAFF.

This clone has just one count. The DNA of the CDR3 is TGTGCCAGCAGCTTAAATTACAGGGGGTTTAGCGAGCAGTACTTC. It codes for CASSLNYRGFSEQYF. The chain couples TRBV7-2 to TRBJ2-7; 8 bases match TRBD1. Per germline, CDR1 SGHTA and CDR2 FQGNSA. This CDR3 contains 15 residues. The junction had 9 bases not matched to a gene; V was cut back by 2 bases and J by 6 bases.

The chain combines TRBV18 with TRBJ2-2; a possible D gene is TRBD1 (6 bases). The CDR3 spans 15 residues. The V gene lost 6 bases and the J gene lost 4 bases, with 15 bases spanning the gap. The V gene's germline CDR1 is KGHSH and CDR2 LQKENI. The CDR3 bases are TGTGCCAGCTCTCAGCAGGGGATCTTCACCGGGGAGCTGTTTTTT. Protein sequence: CASSQQGIFTGELFF.

J is TRBJ2-3 and V is TRBV11-2; perhaps TRBD2 as D (5 bases). The V end was cut by 5 bases, the J end by 3 bases, with 12 bases between. The CDR3 runs to 14 residues. Germline V CDR1 and CDR2: SGHAT, FQNNGV. The CDR3 loop reads CASSAGRGTDTQYF. The DNA for the CDR3 is TGTGCCAGCAGCGCTGGACGGGGAACAGATACGCAGTATTTT.

The chain is built from TRBV4-2 and TRBJ1-4; D may be TRBD1 (6 bases). Germline V CDR1 and CDR2: LGHNA, YNFKEQ. Trimming shortened V by 4 bases and J by 2 bases, and 11 bases separated the two germline ends. The CDR3 spans 15 residues. Here the CDR3 DNA reads TGTGCCAGCAGCCCCCAGGGGTCTACTAATGAAAAACTGTTTTTT. It is translated as CASSPQGSTNEKLFF.

V gene TRBV7-9 combines with J gene TRBJ1-1; no clear D gene. The CDR3 runs 13 residues. Trimming removed 5 bases from V and 1 base from J, with 8 bases in between. Germline-derived CDR1 and CDR2 are SEHNR and FQNEAQ (reference sequence). The CDR3 nucleotides are TGTGCCAGCAGCCTACTGTCGAACACTGAAGCTTTCTTT. Translation: CASSLLSNTEAFF.

The rearrangement uses TRBV19 and TRBJ1-2; 8 bases are a match to TRBD1. The CDR3 has 15 amino acids. Germline-derived CDR1 and CDR2 are LNHDA and SQIVND (reference sequence). Trimming cost V 7 bases and J 4 bases; bases outside gene matches: 11. Here the CDR3 reads CASTFRPDRVYGYTF. The CDR3 bases are TGTGCCAGTACTTTCCGCCCGGACAGGGTCTATGGCTACACCTTC.

The J gene is TRBJ2-1, the V gene TRBV28, with 7 bases aligning to TRBD1. The CDR3 sequence is 15 residues long. V dropped 3 bases and J dropped 0; count of bases not matched to a gene: 2. Looked up from germline, CDR1 is MDHEN and CDR2 is SYDVKM. The DNA for the CDR3 is TGTGCCAGCAGTTTGGGACAGAGCTCCTACAATGAGCAGTTCTTC. Its protein is CASSLGQSSYNEQFF. Full variable domain (remainder filled in from reference TRBV28 and TRBJ2-1): DVKVTQSSRYLVKRTGEKVFLECVQDMDHENMFWYRQDPGLGLRLIYFSYDVKMKEKGDIPEGYSVSREKKERFSLILESASTNQTSMYLCASSLGQSSYNEQFFGPGTRLTVL.

V gene TRBV21-1 combines with J gene TRBJ2-3; whether TRBD1, the table's D call, matches the DNA was not checked. TRBV21-1 is a documented pseudogene. This CDR3 spans 14 amino acids. CDR3 residues: CASSNGQRTDTQYF. In DNA, the CDR3 is TGTGCCAGCAGCAATGGACAGCGCACAGATACGCAGTATTTT.

The chain uses TRBV7-9 and TRBJ2-7; TRBD2 aligns across 9 bases. The CDR3 totals 17 residues. CDR1 and CDR2 from the germline V gene are SEHNR and FQNEAQ (reference sequence). V shed 1 base and J 2 bases; nucleotides not matched to a gene: 9. The CDR3 region has the DNA TGTGCCAGCAGCTTAGGGGGCGGGAGGGAAGTCCCCTACGAGCAGTACTTC. Protein product: CASSLGGGREVPYEQYF.

CDR3 nucleotide sequence: TGCGCCAGCAGCCTCGGTGGTCCTAGCGGGAGGGCCACAGATACGCAGTATTTT. It codes for CASSLGGPSGRATDTQYF. V is TRBV4-1 and J is TRBJ2-3; 12 bases align to TRBD2. Per the germline V gene, CDR1 is MGHRA and CDR2 is YSYEKL. V trimming: 4 bases; J trimming: 2 bases; junction bases outside the gene matches: 10. This CDR3 has 18 amino acids.

The rearrangement uses TRBV7-2 and TRBJ2-7; 10 nucleotides match TRBD1. Unmatched junction bases numbered 6, after V lost 7 bases and J lost 3 bases. The germline V gene has CDR1 SGHTA and CDR2 FQGNSA. The CDR3 runs 14 residues. CDR3 amino acids: CASKFRTGGYEQYF. For the CDR3, the DNA is TGTGCCAGCAAATTCCGGACAGGGGGCTACGAGCAGTACTTC.

The chain combines TRBV6-5 with TRBJ2-6, with 7 bases aligning to TRBD1. The length of the CDR3 is 16 residues. After removal of 4 bases from V and 4 bases from J, the junction contained 7 bases not matched to a gene. Germline CDR1 is MNHEY and CDR2 is SVGAGI. This CDR3 reads CASSSDRDDGANVLTF. The CDR3 region has the DNA TGTGCCAGCAGTTCTGACAGGGATGACGGGGCCAACGTCCTGACTTTC.

This chain joins TRBV19 and TRBJ1-4; D is undetermined. Germline values: CDR1 LNHDA, CDR2 SQIVND (reference sequence). With 11 bases removed from V and 3 bases from J, the gap between germline ends came to 13 bases. The CDR3 length is 13 residues. The CDR3 is CASRVGANEKLFF. CDR3 nucleotides: TGTGCCTCGAGGGTAGGAGCTAATGAAAAACTGTTTTTT.

This clone was recorded once. The chain has TRBV2 and TRBJ2-1; 7 bases align to TRBD2. Looked up from germline, CDR1 is SNHLY and CDR2 is FYNNEI. This CDR3 spans 14 amino acids. With 7 bases clipped from V and 8 bases from J, the junction kept 11 bases outside the gene matches. CDR3 amino acids: CASNYGGSNDEQFF. CDR3 in DNA: TGTGCCAGCAATTATGGCGGGAGTAACGATGAGCAGTTCTTC.

CDR3 DNA: TGTGCCAGCAGTGGAAACAGAAATGAAAAACTGTTTTTT. Amino acids: CASSGNRNEKLFF. The gene calls are TRBV2 and TRBJ1-4; D ambiguous. Trimming removed 4 bases at V and 5 bases at J, with 8 bases between. Germline CDR1 is SNHLY and CDR2 is FYNNEI. The CDR3 is made up of 13 amino acids.

The V gene is TRBV23-1, the J gene TRBJ2-5, with 8 nucleotides matching TRBD1. The J call could be wrong; TRBJ2-7 is a better fit for the DNA end. TRBV23-1 is reported as an ORF; its role is uncertain. The CDR3 runs 14 residues. CDR3 DNA: TGCGCCAGCAACCGGACAGGGAGCTCCTACGAGCAGTACTTC. Its translation is CASNRTGSSYEQYF.

The rearrangement links TRBV7-9 to TRBJ2-1, with D perhaps TRBD1 (5 bases). This CDR3 has 13 residues. Germline CDR1 reads SEHNR; CDR2 reads FQNEAQ (reference sequence). Trimming left V 5 bases short and J 9 bases short, with 14 bases between. The CDR3 is CASSTDSYAEQFF. As DNA, the CDR3 is TGTGCCAGCAGCACAGACAGTTATGCTGAGCAGTTCTTC.

This clone showed up just once. V and J are TRBV29-1 and TRBJ2-6; no clear D gene. V was pared by 6 bases and J by 3 bases, with 9 bases between. Germline V gene sequence: CDR1 SQVTM, CDR2 ANQGSEA. The CDR3 sequence is 13 residues long. As DNA, the CDR3 is TGCAGCGTCCTGAGTTTTGGGGCCAACGTCCTGACTTTC. It specifies CSVLSFGANVLTF.

The CDR3 region is CASSEALAGDLEQYF. The CDR3 nucleotides are TGTGCCAGCAGTGAAGCTCTAGCGGGAGACCTCGAGCAGTACTTC. The J gene is TRBJ2-7, the V gene TRBV6-1; the match to TRBD2 covers 10 bases. CDR3 length: 15 residues. The V and J ends lost 0 bases and 6 bases, in that order; junction bases with no gene match: 5. CDR1 MNHNS and CDR2 SASEGT come from the germline V gene.

The chain recombines TRBV18 with TRBJ2-4; 9 bases align to TRBD1. The V gene end was trimmed by 2 bases and the J gene end by 7 bases; junction bases not matched to a gene: 9. This CDR3 contains 16 residues. Germline CDR1 reads KGHSH; CDR2 reads LQKENI. The CDR3, as DNA: TGTGCCAGCTCACCAGCCGTGGGACAGGGCGCGAACATTCAGTACTTC. Translating it yields CASSPAVGQGANIQYF.

The V call is TRBV5-6, the J call TRBJ1-5; 7 nucleotides agree with TRBD1. The germline CDR1 and CDR2 sequences are SGHDT and YYEEEE. The CDR3 loop spans 14 amino acids. V lost 4 bases, J lost 3 bases, and 4 bases stayed unmatched. The CDR3 region has the DNA TGTGCCAGCAGCATTGGGACAGCCAATCAGCCCCAGCATTTT. Its translation: CASSIGTANQPQHF. The full variable domain, rest sourced from reference TRBV5-6 and TRBJ1-5, is DAGVTQSPTHLIKTRGQQVTLRCSPKSGHDTVSWYQQALGQGPQFIFQYYEEEERQRGNFPDRFSGHQFPNYSSELNVNALLLGDSALYLCASSIGTANQPQHFGDGTRLSIL.